This TCR beta chain derives from a study of T-cell memory formation after mild COVID-19 listed by TCRdb under 2021. Describing the broader study: TCR sequence clusters from the two donors were found to be largely donor specific. T-cell clones expanding and contracting after mild COVID-19 in two donors were tracked by longitudinal TCRalpha and TCRbeta repertoire sequencing. Two young, previously healthy adult volunteers made up the cohort, one male and one female. The study at large found these results: From day 15 to 85, contracting clones showed balanced CD4/CD8 phenotypes, whereas a second wave of clones that expanded from day 15 to 37 leaned towards CD4+. SARS-CoV-2 specificity was not confirmed for the second-wave clones peaking on day 37. The study covered only two mild cases, and larger cohorts including severe cases with pre-infection samples were considered necessary. The detection of some responding clones in pre-infection memory suggests that pre-existing cross-reactive memory T cells joined the SARS-CoV-2 response. Contracting CD4+ clones turned up mainly in the CM and EM memory subsets, whereas EMRA was where CD8+ clones were enriched.

This clonotype has only a few counts. Its antigen is unknown. Base-call qualities are not available, and no considerably larger clone is one nucleotide away. At the junction V is shortened by 6 bases and J by 0 bases, with 12 bases in between. Its CDR3 holds 14 amino acids, cysteine through phenylalanine. Solely the CDR3 DNA is kept, with 42 bases framed from the first base. Ficoll-Paque density gradient centrifugation was the method used to isolate PBMCs. Sequencing relied on an Illumina NovaSeq 6000. TCRalpha and TCRbeta cDNA libraries were constructed by 5'RACE with constant-segment primers, with sample barcodes and unique molecular identifiers being introduced. Trizol reagent was used to extract RNA from every sample. The libraries were amplified in two PCR steps, and the second step added a second sample barcode and Illumina TruSeq adapters. Sequencing of the libraries was done on an Illumina NovaSeq, producing 2 x 150 bp paired-end reads. The authors' pipeline ran thus. Demultiplexing of reads and collapsing into UMI-guided consensus sequences were performed with migec v1.2.7. Using mixcr v2.1.11, the UMI consensuses were aligned to TRA and TRB V and J templates and assembled into clonotypes. A clonotype was counted as expanded or contracted only when both edgeR and NoisET called the clonotype significant, with the noise models trained on biological replicates. For edgeR calls, the thresholds were a false discovery rate-adjusted p below 0.01 and a log2 fold-change of 1. As an exploratory analysis of dynamics, max-normalized trajectories of the 1000 most abundant clonotypes were examined by PCA with hierarchical clustering. Separately sequenced CD4+ and CD8+ repertoires were used to assign a CD4 or CD8 phenotype to each responding clone. TCRdb passed the public sequencing reads through fastp at Q25 and MiXCR, retaining productive beta sequences. Every distinct CDR3 protein forms one entry, paired with its most common genes and DNA. The V and J calls here are based on TCRdb, not the publication. The table for this sample lists 470,000 or so distinct CDR3 sequences; 15% to 20% of them were counted only once. Roughly a fifth of the sample rests with the top ten.

This TCR was sampled from a man aged 18-30 years who had mild COVID-19 (a few samples of this study predate the infection). The sample titles of this study are shuffled in the database, so cell type and time point are left out; the donor was told from shared clones. Sequences were obtained from PBMCs or a T cell subset sorted from them (not recorded which). The chain is assembled from TRBV12-3 or TRBV12-4 and TRBJ2-7, and possibly TRBD1, on 6 matching bases. The nucleotide sequence is TGTGCCAGCAGACCGGGACATAGCTCCTACGAGCAGTACTTC. This codes for CASRPGHSSYEQYF.